This entry lists 24 T cell receptor beta chains sequenced from one sample in a study of identical twins. Using its own MiXCR run on the 5' RACE reads, TCRdb lists one record per CDR3 protein. The sample lists about 690,000 distinct CDR3 sequences, roughly 6% occurring once. The sequenced material came from naive T cells sorted from blood. These receptors were taken from a man between 18 and 35 years old in good health.

This clonotype was observed a handful of times. The chain carries TRBV5-1 and TRBJ2-6, with D unclear. Per the germline V gene, CDR1 is SGHRS and CDR2 is YFSETQ. The CDR3 extends over 15 amino acids. Deletions cut 4 bases from V and 0 bases from J, with 8 bases between. The CDR3 is CASSVLSSGANVLTF. The CDR3 coding sequence is TGCGCCAGCAGCGTCCTCAGCTCTGGGGCCAACGTCCTGACTTTC.

This clonotype was counted at least ten times. V is TRBV20-1 and J is TRBJ1-1, with no clear D. The CDR3 is 12 residues long. Germline CDR1 DFQATT, CDR2 SNEGSKA (reference sequence). V shed 1 base and J shed 6 bases, with 9 bases lying between them. In DNA, the CDR3 is TGCAGTGCTAGAGGACTTGGGGCTGAAGCTTTCTTT. The encoded protein is CSARGLGAEAFF.

This clonotype showed up just a few times. The CDR3 DNA reads TGTGCCAGCTCACCAGACGACAGGGGATATAGAAACACCATATATTTT. This gives the protein CASSPDDRGYRNTIYF. V usage is TRBV18 and J usage is TRBJ1-3, with 8 bases fitting TRBD1. The CDR3 runs to 16 residues. The V gene's germline CDR1 is KGHSH and CDR2 LQKENI. V lost 2 bases and J lost 5; bases outside the gene matches: 8.

This rearrangement joins TRBV12-3 or TRBV12-4 to TRBJ2-1; the match to TRBD1 covers 11 bases. The CDR3 consists of 13 residues. The junction had 9 bases not matched to a gene; V was cut back by 5 bases and J by 15 bases. CDR3 in amino acids: CASSLRLGQGAFF. In DNA form, the CDR3 reads TGTGCCAGCAGTCTCCGACTAGGACAGGGGGCGTTCTTC.

This clonotype has at least ten counts. The V and J genes are TRBV15 and TRBJ2-1; D not certain. Trimming pared 4 bases from V and 4 bases from J, leaving 20 bases between. Germline lookup yields CDR1 LNHNV and CDR2 YYDKDF (reference sequence). The CDR3 sequence is 17 residues long. CDR3: CATSTLHAGARYNEQFF. CDR3 DNA sequence: TGTGCCACCAGCACGCTCCATGCAGGAGCGCGGTACAATGAGCAGTTCTTC. Supplemented by reference TRBV15 and TRBJ2-1, the full variable domain reads DAMVIQNPRYQVTQFGKPVTLSCSQTLNHNVMYWYQQKSSQAPKLLFHYYDKDFNNEADTPDNFQSRRPNTSFCFLDIRSPGLGDTAMYLCATSTLHAGARYNEQFFGPGTRLTVL.

This clonotype was picked up a small number of times. V gene TRBV20-1 combines with J gene TRBJ2-6; TRBD2 might be the D (5 bases). The CDR3 has 14 residues. CDR1 is DFQATT, CDR2 SNEGSKA, per germline (reference sequence). Between the trimmed V and J ends, which lost 3 bases and 2 bases, there was a span of 8 bases. The CDR3 is CSASPGTGANVLTF. DNA for the CDR3: TGCAGTGCTAGTCCGGGGACTGGGGCCAACGTCCTGACTTTC.

This clonotype was counted a few times. The V gene is TRBV18, the J gene TRBJ2-7, with D perhaps matching TRBD2 (5 bases). Germline loops: CDR1 KGHSH, CDR2 LQKENI. CDR3 size: 15 residues. V lost 3 bases, J lost 6 bases, and 18 bases lay in between. The chain's CDR3 is CASSPREGILLEQYF. The CDR3 DNA reads TGTGCCAGCTCACCCCGGGAAGGTATCTTGCTCGAGCAGTACTTC.

This sequence joins TRBV9 and TRBJ2-1; D unresolved. Germline V lookup: CDR1 SGDLS, CDR2 YYNGEE. The CDR3 loop spans 16 amino acids. V was shortened by 4 bases and J by 0 bases, with 14 bases between the two germline ends. CDR3 residues: CASSPWSGYSYNEQFF. As DNA, the CDR3 is TGTGCCAGCAGCCCTTGGAGTGGGTACTCCTACAATGAGCAGTTCTTC.

This clonotype was recorded a few times. J is TRBJ2-1 and V is TRBV5-1; 12 nucleotides match TRBD2. This CDR3 region has 15 residues. The ends lost 4 bases at V and 8 bases at J; junction bases unmatched: 7. In germline, CDR1 is SGHRS, CDR2 YFSETQ. Here the CDR3 reads CASSRTSGIGDEQFF. DNA of the CDR3: TGCGCCAGCAGCCGGACTAGCGGGATAGGGGATGAGCAGTTCTTC.

The J gene is TRBJ1-6, the V gene TRBV10-3; 10 nucleotides line up with TRBD1. CDR1 is ENHRY and CDR2 is SYGVKD in the germline V gene. The CDR3 spans 15 residues. Germline trimming cut 0 bases from V and 10 bases from J; bases unmatched to any gene: 3. DNA of the CDR3: TGTGCCATCAGTGAGTCAGGGACAGGGGTCTCACCCCTCCACTTT. As protein: CAISESGTGVSPLHF.

This clonotype was counted many times. The rearrangement uses TRBV11-1 and TRBJ2-1, with 10 bases fitting TRBD1. The CDR3 loop spans 15 amino acids. Trimming removed 5 bases from V and 8 bases from J; junction bases left unmatched: 9. Germline loops: CDR1 SGHAT, CDR2 FQDESV (reference sequence). The CDR3 here is CASSQGQGRSDEQFF. CDR3 bases: TGTGCCAGCAGCCAGGGACAGGGGAGGTCGGATGAGCAGTTCTTC.

This clonotype showed up many times. The J gene is TRBJ2-3, the V gene TRBV5-1; D is unresolved. The length of the CDR3 is 15 residues. The V gene's germline CDR1 is SGHRS and CDR2 YFSETQ. The V gene lost 0 bases and the J gene lost 0 bases, with 8 bases spanning the gap. CDR3 DNA: TGCGCCAGCAGCTTGGGCCTTACAAGCACAGATACGCAGTATTTT. Protein product: CASSLGLTSTDTQYF.

A few counts support this clonotype. The chain links TRBV27 to TRBJ2-5; D is possibly TRBD1 (6 bases). The CDR3 contains 14 residues. V was trimmed by 5 bases and J by 1 base, leaving 11 bases between them. Looked up from germline, CDR1 is MNHEY and CDR2 is SMNVEV (reference sequence). Here the CDR3 DNA reads TGTGCCAGCAGTCCGACAGGTATCCAAGAGACCCAGTACTTC. Its translation is CASSPTGIQETQYF.

This clonotype was recorded at least ten times. The chain recombines TRBV5-4 with TRBJ2-4; tentatively, D is TRBD2 (6 bases). The germline V gene encodes CDR1 SGHNT and CDR2 YYREEE (reference sequence). Trimming shortened V by 0 bases and J by 0 bases, and 16 bases separated the two germline ends. The CDR3 runs to 18 residues. CDR3 sequence reads: CASSLAPGMGLAKNIQYF. CDR3 in DNA: TGTGCCAGCAGCTTGGCCCCAGGCATGGGACTAGCCAAAAACATTCAGTACTTC.

This clonotype appeared many times. The chain couples TRBV25-1 to TRBJ1-1; possible D gene TRBD1, 5 bases. There are 15 residues in the CDR3. Looked up from germline, CDR1 is MGHDK and CDR2 is SYGVNS. V was clipped by 2 bases and J by 0 bases, with 10 bases between them. CDR3 nucleotide sequence: TGTGCCAGCAGTGAAGGGGGACGCCTGAACACTGAAGCTTTCTTT. It translates to CASSEGGRLNTEAFF.

The CDR3 sequence is CSVKGLAKADTQYF. The CDR3, as DNA: TGCAGTGTAAAGGGACTAGCGAAGGCAGATACGCAGTATTTT. The V gene is TRBV20-1, the J gene TRBJ2-3; 10 positions match TRBD2. The CDR3 length is 14 residues. The germline V gene has CDR1 DFQATT and CDR2 SNEGSKA (reference sequence). The ends lost 7 bases at V and 4 bases at J; junction bases unmatched: 8.

This clonotype was observed a handful of times. This chain links TRBV27 with TRBJ1-3, with D possibly TRBD1 on 5 matching bases. There are 17 residues in the CDR3. V lost 3 bases, J lost 0 bases, and 15 bases lay in between. Germline V gene sequence: CDR1 MNHEY, CDR2 SMNVEV (reference sequence). Here the CDR3 reads CASSFSSTGTSGNTIYF. CDR3 in DNA: TGTGCCAGCAGTTTCTCCTCTACAGGTACCTCTGGAAACACCATATATTTT.

This clonotype was counted many times. This rearrangement joins TRBV28 to TRBJ2-2; the D is unclear. V gave up 3 bases and J gave up 1 base, with 21 bases separating them. CDR1 and CDR2 from the germline V gene are MDHEN and SYDVKM. The CDR3 length is 19 residues. The CDR3: CASSFSLLHDSQNTGELFF. The CDR3 nucleotides are TGTGCCAGCAGTTTCTCTCTTTTACACGACTCACAGAACACCGGGGAGCTGTTTTTT.

This clonotype has more than one count but fewer than ten. The chain is built from TRBV12-3 or TRBV12-4 and TRBJ2-7; D is perhaps TRBD1 or TRBD2 (6 bases each). V was shortened by 3 bases and J by 7 bases, with 16 bases between the two germline ends. The length of the CDR3 is 14 residues. CDR3 protein: CASSFGGARGEQYV. CDR3 bases: TGTGCCAGCAGTTTTGGAGGGGCAAGGGGGGAGCAGTACGTC.

This clonotype has a count of ten or more. The genes are TRBV11-2 and TRBJ2-2, with 8 bases that match TRBD1. V lost 4 bases to trimming and J lost 0 bases; unmatched junction nucleotides: 13. Per the germline V gene, CDR1 is SGHAT and CDR2 is FQNNGV. CDR3 length equals 19 residues. CDR3 nucleotide sequence: TGTGCCAGCAGCTACGGGACAGGATTCTTCGAGGCGAACACCGGGGAGCTGTTTTTT. It encodes CASSYGTGFFEANTGELFF.

The V gene is TRBV14, the J gene TRBJ2-3; D may correspond to TRBD1 or TRBD2 (5 bases each). The CDR3 runs 17 residues. Germline values: CDR1 SGHDN, CDR2 FVKESK. V was trimmed by 3 bases and J by 1 base, leaving 17 bases between them. The CDR3 DNA reads as TGTGCCAGCAGCCAGCCCTATGGGGGAAGTCGCACAGATACGCAGTATTTT. It is translated as CASSQPYGGSRTDTQYF.

The chain combines TRBV12-3 or TRBV12-4 with TRBJ2-6; 10 bases are shared with TRBD1. Losses at the gene ends were 6 bases for V and 2 bases for J; bases not matched to a gene: 7. The CDR3 covers 17 residues. The CDR3 DNA follows: TGTGCCAGCAGCGCCCGGGACAGGGGACCTGGGGCCAACGTCCTGACTTTC. It translates to CASSARDRGPGANVLTF.

This clonotype was detected a few times. This rearrangement joins TRBV6-5 to TRBJ2-1, with 10 bases matching TRBD1. Per germline, CDR1 MNHEY and CDR2 SVGAGI. V was clipped by 6 bases and J by 3 bases; unmatched bases: 8. There are 16 residues in the CDR3. CDR3 loop: CASRLSWTGGYNEQFF. The CDR3 DNA reads as TGTGCCAGCAGGTTAAGTTGGACAGGGGGCTACAATGAGCAGTTCTTC.

The V gene is TRBV7-9, the J gene TRBJ2-5, with D unclear. Per germline, CDR1 SEHNR and CDR2 FQNEAQ (reference sequence). V was shortened by 1 base and J by 1 base, with 7 bases between the two germline ends. This CDR3 comprises 14 residues. CDR3 sequence: CASSLVAAQETQYF. The CDR3 nucleotides are TGTGCCAGCAGCTTAGTTGCGGCCCAAGAGACCCAGTACTTC. The full variable domain, its missing parts supplied by reference TRBV7-9 and TRBJ2-5, is DTGVSQNPRHKITKRGQNVTFRCDPISEHNRLYWYRQTLGQGPEFLTYFQNEAQLEKSRLLSDRFSAERPKGSFSTLEIQRTEQGDSAMYLCASSLVAAQETQYFGPGTRLLVL.